This TCR beta chain was identified in a study of blood T cells in healthy people across ages. Overall study findings and caveats: Estimates based on one million T cells were treated as lower bounds.

Germline lookup yields CDR1 SGDLS and CDR2 YYNGEE. The trim removed 2 bases at V and 7 bases at J, leaving 11 bases unmatched. The CDR3 consists of 15 residues. For the second PCR, which ran for about 6 to 11 cycles, a sample-barcoded 5' primer and a J-beta primer mix were used. TCRdb re-called the 5' RACE reads with MiXCR, one entry per CDR3 protein. The table includes some 1,800,000 distinct CDR3 sequences, more than 35% detected once. This clonotype was seen only a few times. What it binds is not known. The receptor's source is a human donor in good health. The chain is built from TRBV9 and TRBJ1-2; 7 bases match TRBD1. The sample consisted of blood. CDR3 amino acids: CASSVQLTGEAGYTF. The CDR3 DNA is TGTGCCAGCAGCGTCCAATTAACAGGGGAAGCTGGCTACACCTTC.